This T cell receptor beta chain derives from a study of CD8 T cells in ankylosing spondylitis. Broader study findings: The authors reported significant enrichment of disease-linked clones in matched ankylosing spondylitis synovial fluid. A motif of under 10 highly homologous TCR beta variants was seen as apparently characteristic of ankylosing spondylitis blood.

In making TCR beta libraries, quantitative 5'-RACE with molecular barcodes was used. TCRdb recomputed calls from the 5' RACE reads with MiXCR, one row per CDR3 protein. The sample holds some 700,000 distinct CDR3 sequences, about 20% seen once. The V end was cut by 0 bases, the J end by 0 bases, with 5 bases between. The CDR3 covers 14 residues. The V gene's germline CDR1 is MNHEY and CDR2 SVGAGI. This clonotype was seen a handful of times. Its antigen is undetermined. What was sequenced was blood, either unsorted or a sorted T cell fraction (not recorded which). This chain connects TRBV6-5 to TRBJ1-2; no clear D gene. This clonotype was sampled from a male donor with ankylosing spondylitis. The CDR3 DNA sequence: TGTGCCAGCAGTTACTCCGCCTCTAACTATGGCTACACCTTC. As protein: CASSYSASNYGYTF.